These 13 T cell receptor beta chains came from one sample sequenced in a study of T cells in Graves' hyperthyroidism and ophthalmopathy (dated by TCRdb to between 2017 and 2020). Library construction relied on multiplex PCR. The data were produced on an Illumina HiSeq 2000. The TCR beta CDR3 regions were amplified from the RNA transcripts. The first round of RT-PCR for the TCR CDR3 was performed with the HTBI primer set and the Qiagen OneStep RT-PCR kit. TCRdb passed the public sequencing reads through fastp at Q25 and MiXCR, retaining productive beta sequences. Merged by CDR3 protein, the rows form single entries marked with the most common genes and DNA. This sample gives 300,000 to 450,000 distinct CDR3 sequences in total; about 18% of them show up just once. Of the sample, approximately 35% is held by the ten largest clones. Sequenced sample: blood. The receptors derive from a woman aged 30 to 39 with Graves' hyperthyroidism that later progressed to Graves' ophthalmopathy.

About this clonotype: This may arise from a read error, as a much more abundant clone is one base away. The rearrangement uses TRBV20-1 and TRBJ2-5; TRBD1 agrees at 7 bases. The CDR3 loop spans 13 amino acids. V trimming: 5 bases; J trimming: 2 bases; junction bases outside the gene matches: 5. Germline V gene lookup returns CDR1 DFQATT and CDR2 SNEGSKA (reference sequence). CDR3 nucleotide sequence: TGCAGTGCTCACAGGACAGGACAAGAGACCCAGTACTTC. It translates to CSAHRTGQETQYF.

Ten or more counts support this clonotype. The chain combines TRBV11-3 with TRBJ2-1; the D gene is possibly TRBD2 (6 bases). The CDR3 is made up of 15 amino acids. Per the germline V gene, CDR1 is SGHNT and CDR2 is YENEEA. Trimming took 6 bases from V and 6 from J, leaving 18 bases between them. The CDR3 here is CASSPFGGSRNEQFF. In DNA, the CDR3 is TGTGCCAGCAGTCCGTTCGGGGGAAGTCGCAATGAGCAGTTCTTC. The complete variable domain, with remaining parts taken from reference TRBV11-3 and TRBJ2-1, reads EAGVVQSPRYKIIEKKQPVAFWCNPISGHNTLYWYLQNLGQGPELLIRYENEEAVDDSQLPKDRFSAERLKGVDSTLKIQPAELGDSAVYLCASSPFGGSRNEQFFGPGTRLTVL.

J is TRBJ2-1 and V is TRBV6-5; 9 bases fit TRBD2. The CDR3 has 15 amino acids. Germline-derived CDR1 and CDR2 are MNHEY and SVGAGI. V lost 0 bases and J lost 5; bases outside the gene matches: 2. The CDR3 region has the DNA TGTGCCAGCAGTTACTCGCGCGGGAGGGACAATGAGCAGTTCTTC. Its protein product is CASSYSRGRDNEQFF.

This clonotype was counted many times. The chain has TRBV20-1 and TRBJ2-7; TRBD1 or TRBD2 may be the D gene (5 bases each). This CDR3 is built from 14 residues. V lost 4 bases and J lost 5, with 18 bases in between. Looked up from germline, CDR1 is DFQATT and CDR2 is SNEGSKA (reference sequence). The CDR3 DNA follows: TGCAGTGCTACCAACAGTGGGGCGAGGGACGAGCAGTACTTC. Translating it yields CSATNSGARDEQYF.

This clonotype was detected ten times or more. The V gene is TRBV4-2, the J gene TRBJ1-1; a weak D match, TRBD1 (6 bases). Trimming removed 1 base at V and 3 bases at J, with 6 bases between. The germline CDR1 and CDR2 sequences are LGHNA and YNFKEQ. The CDR3 length is 13 residues. The CDR3: CASSQAGDTEAFF. In DNA form, the CDR3 reads TGTGCCAGCAGCCAAGCAGGGGACACTGAAGCTTTCTTT.

This clonotype showed up many times. This chain links TRBV6-5 with TRBJ2-2, with 9 bases matching TRBD2. Germline-derived CDR1 and CDR2 are MNHEY and SVGAGI. This CDR3 has 16 residues. Trimming removed 2 bases from V and 6 bases from J; junction bases left unmatched: 7. CDR3 amino acids: CASSYRAGGSPGELFF. CDR3 bases: TGTGCCAGCAGTTACCGAGCGGGAGGTTCGCCCGGGGAGCTGTTTTTT.

For this clonotype: This may be a read error: a much more frequent sequence differs by one nucleotide. The chain employs TRBV28 and TRBJ1-4; D uncertain. CDR3 length: 14 residues. Germline V gives CDR1 MDHEN, CDR2 SYDVKM. The CDR3 here is CVSSFGSRNEKLFF. For the CDR3, the DNA is TGTGTCAGCAGTTTCGGCAGCCGGAATGAAAAACTGTTTTTT.

This clonotype turned up a few times. In nucleotides, the CDR3 is TGTGCCAGTAGTATCGGGACAGGGGTATCAGCCTCCTACAATGAGCAGTTCTTC. It yields the protein CASSIGTGVSASYNEQFF. V usage is TRBV19 and J usage is TRBJ2-1, with 10 positions matching TRBD1. The CDR3 extends over 18 amino acids. Looked up from germline, CDR1 is LNHDA and CDR2 is SQIVND (reference sequence). V dropped 3 bases and J dropped 0; count of bases not matched to a gene: 8.

This clonotype was seen repeatedly, ten times or more. V gene TRBV15 combines with J gene TRBJ1-5; D not resolved. This CDR3 has 14 residues. V was cut by 5 bases and J by 2 bases, with 10 bases left in between. CDR1 and CDR2 from the germline V gene are LNHNV and YYDKDF (reference sequence). The CDR3 spells CATSLGRGNQPQHF. The DNA of the CDR3 is TGTGCCACCAGCCTCGGACGGGGCAATCAGCCCCAGCATTTT.

As regards this clonotype: At one end, the junction sequence differs from germline, possibly due to a read error. V usage is TRBV7-7 and J usage is TRBJ2-2; no definite D call. The germline V gene has CDR1 SSHAT and CDR2 FNYEAQ (reference sequence). This CDR3 spans 17 amino acids. CDR3 sequence: CASSLVVPGDGTGELFF. CDR3 DNA sequence: TGTGCTAGCAGCTTAGTGGTCCCTGGAGACGGCACCGGGGAGCTGTTTTTT.

This clonotype came up many times. The CDR3 nucleotides read TGCAGTGCTAGACCCCCGCTAGCGGGGGACACCGGGGAGCTGTTTTTT. It is translated as CSARPPLAGDTGELFF. The chain has TRBV20-1 and TRBJ2-2, with 10 bases aligning to TRBD2. Trimming cost V 2 bases and J 3 bases; bases outside gene matches: 6. Germline V gene data show CDR1 as DFQATT and CDR2 as SNEGSKA (reference sequence). The CDR3 has 16 amino acids.

J is TRBJ2-7 and V is TRBV4-1; TRBD2 matches at 14 bases. Trimming at V came to 1 base and at J to 7 bases, leaving 21 bases not matched to a gene. Germline V gives CDR1 MGHRA, CDR2 YSYEKL. This CDR3 is 21 amino acids long. This chain's CDR3 is CASSQGAAYGLAGGSGAEQYF. CDR3 DNA sequence: TGCGCCAGCAGCCAAGGCGCCGCCTATGGACTAGCGGGAGGATCAGGAGCGGAGCAGTACTTC.

The chain carries TRBV7-2 and TRBJ1-3, with D maybe TRBD1 (6 bases). This CDR3 spans 17 amino acids. Looked up from germline, CDR1 is SGHTA and CDR2 is FQGNSA. V lost 5 bases, J lost 6 bases, and 23 bases lay in between. The CDR3 DNA follows: TGTGCCAGCAGCCCAAATACAGGGAGCGGGGTTGAAAACACCATATATTTT. It codes for CASSPNTGSGVENTIYF. The full variable domain, its missing parts supplied by reference TRBV7-2 and TRBJ1-3, is GAGVSQSPSNKVTEKGKDVELRCDPISGHTALYWYRQSLGQGLEFLIYFQGNSAPDKSGLPSDRFSAERTGGSVSTLTIQRTQQEDSAVYLCASSPNTGSGVENTIYFGEGSWLTVV.